This T cell receptor beta chain was sequenced in a study of T cells after yellow fever vaccination. This clonotype turned up a few times. Per germline, CDR1 LNHDA and CDR2 SQIVND (reference sequence). The V gene lost 7 bases and the J gene lost 5 bases, with 6 bases spanning the gap. The CDR3 consists of 12 residues. A 5'RACE template-switching step, the method used to make TCR cDNA, added a universal primer site and UMIs. TCRdb processed the 5' RACE reads anew with MiXCR; each CDR3 protein has one entry. Here the sample spans 200,000 to 300,000 distinct CDR3 sequences, roughly 6.3% being singletons. The specimen was CD4+ T cells sorted from PBMCs, collected on the day of the yellow fever booster vaccination. This receptor was taken from a young man who received the YFV17D yellow fever vaccine. The rearrangement links TRBV19 to TRBJ2-6; D call uncertain. The CDR3 DNA reads TGTGCCAGTAAAGAGAGGGCCAACGTCCTGACTTTC. Amino acids: CASKERANVLTF.